This T cell receptor (beta chain) stems from a study of blood T cell repertoires in COVID-19. For the study at large: Collection of acute and convalescent COVID-19 samples took place in the United States, Italy and Spain.

This clone occurred a few times. Original methodology: Estimated nucleated cell counts came from reference gene primer amplification. Clones were sequenced by immunoSEQ multiplex PCR, and TCRdb holds only the in-frame ones, with some missing. From that table come the V and J calls and clone size; the DNA was used to work out D and trimming. The table includes some 80,000 clones, approximately 79% detected once. Deletions cut 4 bases from V and 4 bases from J, with 37 bases between. Germline V gene data show CDR1 as LGHNA and CDR2 as YSLEER. The CDR3 is made up of 22 amino acids. The receptor was isolated from an elderly woman with active or convalescent COVID-19. The sequenced sample consisted of peripheral blood. V gene TRBV4-3 combines with J gene TRBJ1-2; a weak D match, TRBD1 (6 bases). CDR3 sequence (DNA): TGCGCCAGCAGCCCGGAACTGCAGATATACGCAGGGACATCCAGAGCGGTCTATGGCTACACCTTC. This sequence encodes CASSPELQIYAGTSRAVYGYTF.